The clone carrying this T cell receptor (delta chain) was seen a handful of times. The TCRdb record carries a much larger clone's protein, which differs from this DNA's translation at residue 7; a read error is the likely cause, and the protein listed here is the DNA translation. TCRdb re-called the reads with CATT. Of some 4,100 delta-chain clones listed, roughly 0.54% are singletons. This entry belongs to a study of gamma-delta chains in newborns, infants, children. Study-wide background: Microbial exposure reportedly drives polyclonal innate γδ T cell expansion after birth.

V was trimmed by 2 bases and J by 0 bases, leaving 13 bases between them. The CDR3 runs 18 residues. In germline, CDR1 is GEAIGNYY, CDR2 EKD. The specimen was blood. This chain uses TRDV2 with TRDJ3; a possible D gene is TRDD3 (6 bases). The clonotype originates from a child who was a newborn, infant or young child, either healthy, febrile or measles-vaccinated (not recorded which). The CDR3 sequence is CACDSTEGYSWDTRQMFF. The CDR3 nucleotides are TGTGCCTGTGACAGTACTGAGGGATACTCCTGGGACACCCGACAGATGTTTTTC.